This T cell receptor (beta chain) appears in the sequencing data of a study of OX40 agonist ivuxolimab in advanced cancers. Study-level background: Patients were treated with ivuxolimab, an agonistic anti-OX40 (CD134) antibody. Study-wide findings and caveats: Among some nonresponders, normalized T-cell clonal expansion was also low. Blood T cells, both CD4+ and CD8+, expanded clonally by week 6 at 0.1 to 3.0 mg/kg.

The table came from immunoSEQ multiplex PCR; TCRdb's copy has only in-frame clones and leaves some out. The profile shows tens of thousands of clones, about 80% of them singletons. Worth noting for this clone: Its target is not known. This specimen includes other DNA sequences encoding the same CDR3.

The TCR sequence derives from an adult with an advanced solid tumor such as melanoma, head and neck, liver or kidney cancer. The sample consisted of CD4+ or CD8+ T cells sorted from blood, taken in a trial of the OX40 agonist ivuxolimab.

The CDR3 DNA follows: TGTGCCAGCAGCTTAGGCACGGAAGCTTTCTTT. Its protein product is CASSLGTEAFF. The chain employs TRBV7-9 and TRBJ1-1; the D is unclear. Trimming removed 1 base from V and 8 bases from J, with 5 bases in between. The CDR3 length is 11 residues. Germline assignment: CDR1 SEHNR and CDR2 FQNEAQ (reference sequence).